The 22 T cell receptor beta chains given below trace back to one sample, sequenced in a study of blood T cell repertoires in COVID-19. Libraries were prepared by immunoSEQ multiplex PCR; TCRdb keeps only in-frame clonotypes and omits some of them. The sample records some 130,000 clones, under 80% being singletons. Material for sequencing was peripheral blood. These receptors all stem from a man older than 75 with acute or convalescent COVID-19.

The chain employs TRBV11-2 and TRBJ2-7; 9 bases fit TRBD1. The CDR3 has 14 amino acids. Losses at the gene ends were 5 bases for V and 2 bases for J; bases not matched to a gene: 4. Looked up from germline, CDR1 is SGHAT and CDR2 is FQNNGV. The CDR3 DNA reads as TGTGCCAGCAGCACAAGACAGGGGGCCTACGAGCAGTACTTC. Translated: CASSTRQGAYEQYF.

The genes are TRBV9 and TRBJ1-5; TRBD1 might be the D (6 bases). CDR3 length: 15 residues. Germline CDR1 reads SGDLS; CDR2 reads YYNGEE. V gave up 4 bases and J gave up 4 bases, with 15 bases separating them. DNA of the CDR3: TGTGCCAGCAGCTCCAAAGGGGGTGAGAATCAGCCCCAGCATTTT. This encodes CASSSKGGENQPQHF.

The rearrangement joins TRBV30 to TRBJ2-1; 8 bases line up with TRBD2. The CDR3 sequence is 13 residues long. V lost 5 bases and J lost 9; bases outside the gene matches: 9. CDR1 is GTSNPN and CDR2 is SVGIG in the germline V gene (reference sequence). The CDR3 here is CAWARGAEAEQFF. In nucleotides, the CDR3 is TGTGCCTGGGCGCGGGGGGCCGAGGCTGAGCAGTTCTTC.

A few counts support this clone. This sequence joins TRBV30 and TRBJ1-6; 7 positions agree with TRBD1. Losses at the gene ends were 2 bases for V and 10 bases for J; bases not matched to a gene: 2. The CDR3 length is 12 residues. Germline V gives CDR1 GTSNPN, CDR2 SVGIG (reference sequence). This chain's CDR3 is CAWSTGESPLHF. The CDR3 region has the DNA TGTGCCTGGAGTACAGGGGAATCACCCCTCCACTTT.

The CDR3, as DNA: TGTGCCAGCAGCGGACAGGGAAGCACAGATACGCAGTATTTT. This encodes CASSGQGSTDTQYF. The chain links TRBV9 to TRBJ2-3; 7 positions match TRBD1. The CDR3 sequence is 14 residues long. The ends lost 3 bases at V and 0 bases at J; junction bases unmatched: 1. CDR1 SGDLS and CDR2 YYNGEE come from the germline V gene.

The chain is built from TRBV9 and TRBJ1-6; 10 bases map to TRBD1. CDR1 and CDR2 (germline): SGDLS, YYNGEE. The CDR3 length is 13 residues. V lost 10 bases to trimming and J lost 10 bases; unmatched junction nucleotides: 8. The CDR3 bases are TGTGCCCGGGGGGGGACAGGGGAGTCACCCCTCCACTTT. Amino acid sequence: CARGGTGESPLHF.

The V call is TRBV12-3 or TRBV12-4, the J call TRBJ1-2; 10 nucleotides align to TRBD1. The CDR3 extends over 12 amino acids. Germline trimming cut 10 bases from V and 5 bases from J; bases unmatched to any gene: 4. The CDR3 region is CATGQGQYGYTF. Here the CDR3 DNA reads TGTGCCACGGGACAGGGGCAGTATGGCTACACCTTC.

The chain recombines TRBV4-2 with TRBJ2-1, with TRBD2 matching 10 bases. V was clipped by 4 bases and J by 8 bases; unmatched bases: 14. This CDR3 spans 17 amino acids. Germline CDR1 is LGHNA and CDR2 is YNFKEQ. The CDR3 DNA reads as TGTGCCAGCAGCCTCCAAGGAAGCGGGGGGGCTAGGGATGAGCAGTTCTTC. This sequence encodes CASSLQGSGGARDEQFF.

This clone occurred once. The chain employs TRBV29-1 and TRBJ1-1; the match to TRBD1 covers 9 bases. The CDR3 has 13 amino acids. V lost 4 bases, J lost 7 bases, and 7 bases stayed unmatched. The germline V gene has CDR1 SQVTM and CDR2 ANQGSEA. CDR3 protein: CSVAAGQGIEAFF. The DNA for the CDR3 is TGCAGCGTTGCTGCCGGACAGGGGATTGAAGCTTTCTTT.

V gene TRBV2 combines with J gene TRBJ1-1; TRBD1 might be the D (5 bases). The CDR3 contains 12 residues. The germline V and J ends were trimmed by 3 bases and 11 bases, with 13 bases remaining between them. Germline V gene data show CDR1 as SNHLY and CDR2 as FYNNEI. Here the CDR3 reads CASSDYRKGAFF. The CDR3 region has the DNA TGTGCCAGCAGTGACTACAGAAAGGGGGCTTTCTTT.

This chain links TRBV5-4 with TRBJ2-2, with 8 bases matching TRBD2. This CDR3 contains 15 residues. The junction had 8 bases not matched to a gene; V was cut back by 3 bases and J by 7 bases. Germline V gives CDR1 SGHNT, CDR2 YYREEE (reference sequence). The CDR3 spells CASSSKRGPGGELFF. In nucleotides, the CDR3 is TGTGCCAGCAGCTCGAAGCGGGGGCCGGGCGGGGAGCTGTTTTTT. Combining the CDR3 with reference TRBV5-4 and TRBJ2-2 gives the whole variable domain ETGVTQSPTHLIKTRGQQVTLRCSSQSGHNTVSWYQQALGQGPQFIFQYYREEENGRGNFPPRFSGLQFPNYSSELNVNALELDDSALYLCASSSKRGPGGELFFGEGSRLTVL.

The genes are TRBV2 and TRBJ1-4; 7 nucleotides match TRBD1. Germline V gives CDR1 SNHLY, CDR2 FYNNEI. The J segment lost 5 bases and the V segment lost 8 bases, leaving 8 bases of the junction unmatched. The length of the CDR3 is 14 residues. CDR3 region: CASGGQEVNEKLFF. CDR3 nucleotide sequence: TGTGCCAGCGGAGGACAGGAGGTGAATGAAAAACTGTTTTTT.

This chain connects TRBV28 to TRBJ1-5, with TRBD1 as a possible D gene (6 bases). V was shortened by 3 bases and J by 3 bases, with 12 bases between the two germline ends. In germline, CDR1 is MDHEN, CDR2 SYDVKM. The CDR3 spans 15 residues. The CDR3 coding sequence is TGTGCCAGCAGTTTCGGGGGGGCTAACAATCAGCCCCAGCATTTT. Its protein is CASSFGGANNQPQHF.

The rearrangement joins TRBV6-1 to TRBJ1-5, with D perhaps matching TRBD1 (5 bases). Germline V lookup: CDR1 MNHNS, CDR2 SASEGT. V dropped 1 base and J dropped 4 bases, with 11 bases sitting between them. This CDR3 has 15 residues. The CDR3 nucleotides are TGTGCCAGCAGTGAAGGGGGCAGCCCAAATCAGCCCCAGCATTTT. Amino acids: CASSEGGSPNQPQHF.

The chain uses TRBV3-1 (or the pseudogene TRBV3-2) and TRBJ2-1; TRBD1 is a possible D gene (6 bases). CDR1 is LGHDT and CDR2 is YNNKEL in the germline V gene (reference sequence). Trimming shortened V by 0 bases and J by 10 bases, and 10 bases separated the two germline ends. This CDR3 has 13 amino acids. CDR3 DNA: TGTGCCAGCAGCCAAGACCGGGACACAGAGCAGTTCTTC. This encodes CASSQDRDTEQFF.

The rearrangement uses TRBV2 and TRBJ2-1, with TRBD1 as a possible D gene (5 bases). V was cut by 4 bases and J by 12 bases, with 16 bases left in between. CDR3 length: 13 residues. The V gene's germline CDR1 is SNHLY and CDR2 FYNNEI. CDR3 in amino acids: CASSADSLVGQFF. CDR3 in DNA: TGTGCCAGCAGTGCCGACAGCCTGGTCGGGCAGTTCTTC.

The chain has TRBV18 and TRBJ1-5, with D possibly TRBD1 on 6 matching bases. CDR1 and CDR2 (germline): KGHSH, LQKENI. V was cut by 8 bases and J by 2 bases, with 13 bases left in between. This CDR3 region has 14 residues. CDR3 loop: CASTTGNGNQPQHF. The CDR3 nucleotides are TGTGCCAGCACAACAGGGAATGGCAATCAGCCCCAGCATTTT.

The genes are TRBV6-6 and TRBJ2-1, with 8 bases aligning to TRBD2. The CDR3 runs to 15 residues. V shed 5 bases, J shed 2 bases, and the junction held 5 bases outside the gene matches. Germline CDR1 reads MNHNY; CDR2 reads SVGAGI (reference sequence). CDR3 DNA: TGTGCCAGCAGTGACAGCGGGGGCCCCTACAATGAGCAGTTCTTC. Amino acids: CASSDSGGPYNEQFF.

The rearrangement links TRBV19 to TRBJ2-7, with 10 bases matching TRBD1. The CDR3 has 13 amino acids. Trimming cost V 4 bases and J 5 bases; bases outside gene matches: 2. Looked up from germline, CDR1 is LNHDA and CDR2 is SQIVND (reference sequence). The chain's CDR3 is CASSTGQGDEQYF. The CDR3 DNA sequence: TGTGCCAGTAGTACCGGACAGGGGGACGAGCAGTACTTC.

CDR3 loop: CASNNPGGTQYF. The CDR3 coding sequence is TGTGCCAGCAATAACCCGGGAGGTACGCAGTATTTT. This chain uses TRBV6-6 with TRBJ2-3; 7 positions agree with TRBD2. This CDR3 region has 12 residues. V lost 7 bases and J lost 8; bases outside the gene matches: 6. Germline assignment: CDR1 MNHNY and CDR2 SVGAGI (reference sequence).

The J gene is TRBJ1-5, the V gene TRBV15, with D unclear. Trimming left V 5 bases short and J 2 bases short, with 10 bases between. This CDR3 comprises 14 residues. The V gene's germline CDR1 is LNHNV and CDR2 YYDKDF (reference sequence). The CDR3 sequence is CATSLQSGNQPQHF. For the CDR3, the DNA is TGTGCCACCAGCTTACAGTCGGGCAATCAGCCCCAGCATTTT.

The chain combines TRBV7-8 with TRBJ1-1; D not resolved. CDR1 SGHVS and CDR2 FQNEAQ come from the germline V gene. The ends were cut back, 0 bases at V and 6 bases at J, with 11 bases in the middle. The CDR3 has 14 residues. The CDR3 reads CASSLAQDSAEAFF. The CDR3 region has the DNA TGTGCCAGCAGCTTAGCGCAAGATAGCGCTGAAGCTTTCTTT.